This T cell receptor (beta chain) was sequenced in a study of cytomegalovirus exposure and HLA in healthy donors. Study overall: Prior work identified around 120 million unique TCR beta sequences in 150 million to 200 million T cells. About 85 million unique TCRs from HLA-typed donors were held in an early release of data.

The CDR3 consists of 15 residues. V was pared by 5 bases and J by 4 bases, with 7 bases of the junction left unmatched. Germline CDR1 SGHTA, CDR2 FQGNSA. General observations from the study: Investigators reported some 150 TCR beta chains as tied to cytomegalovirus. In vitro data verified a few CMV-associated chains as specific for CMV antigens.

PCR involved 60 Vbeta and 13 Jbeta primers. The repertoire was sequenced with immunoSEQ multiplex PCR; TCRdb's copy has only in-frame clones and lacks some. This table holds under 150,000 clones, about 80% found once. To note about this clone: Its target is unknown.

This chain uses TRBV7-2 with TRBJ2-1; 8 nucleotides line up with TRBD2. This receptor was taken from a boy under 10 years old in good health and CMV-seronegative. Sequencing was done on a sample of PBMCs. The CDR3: CASSPREGRYNEQFF. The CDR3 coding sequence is TGTGCCAGCAGCCCCCGGGAGGGGAGGTACAATGAGCAGTTCTTC.